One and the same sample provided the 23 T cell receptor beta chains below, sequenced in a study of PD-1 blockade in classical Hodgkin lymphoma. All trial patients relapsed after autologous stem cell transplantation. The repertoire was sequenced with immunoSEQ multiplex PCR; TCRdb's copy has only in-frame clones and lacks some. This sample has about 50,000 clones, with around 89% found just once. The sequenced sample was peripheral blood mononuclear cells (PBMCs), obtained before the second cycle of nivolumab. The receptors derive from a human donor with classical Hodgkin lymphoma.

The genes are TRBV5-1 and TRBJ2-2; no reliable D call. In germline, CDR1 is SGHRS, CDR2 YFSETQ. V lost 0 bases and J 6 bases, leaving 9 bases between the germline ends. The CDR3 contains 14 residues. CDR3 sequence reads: CASSLAAVSGELFF. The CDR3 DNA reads TGCGCCAGCAGCTTGGCCGCGGTTTCCGGGGAGCTGTTTTTT.

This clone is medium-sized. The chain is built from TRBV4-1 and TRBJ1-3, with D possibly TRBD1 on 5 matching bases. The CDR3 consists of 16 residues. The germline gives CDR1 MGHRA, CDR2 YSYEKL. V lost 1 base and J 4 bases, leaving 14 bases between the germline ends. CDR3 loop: CASSQVSRAPGNTIYF. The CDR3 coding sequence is TGCGCCAGCAGCCAAGTTTCCAGGGCTCCGGGAAACACCATATATTTT.

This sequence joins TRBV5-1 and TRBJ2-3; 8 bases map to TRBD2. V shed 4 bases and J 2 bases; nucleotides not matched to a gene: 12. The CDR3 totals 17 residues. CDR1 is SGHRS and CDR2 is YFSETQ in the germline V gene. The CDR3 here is CASSPDPRGATTDTQYF. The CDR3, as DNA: TGCGCCAGCAGCCCAGACCCGCGGGGGGCGACCACAGATACGCAGTATTTT.

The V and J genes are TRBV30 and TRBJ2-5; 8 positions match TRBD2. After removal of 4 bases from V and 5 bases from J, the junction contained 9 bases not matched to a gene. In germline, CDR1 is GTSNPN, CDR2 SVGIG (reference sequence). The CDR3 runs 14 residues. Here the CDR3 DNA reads TGTGCCTGGACGGTGGCGGGGGGCTTGGAGACCCAGTACTTC. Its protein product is CAWTVAGGLETQYF. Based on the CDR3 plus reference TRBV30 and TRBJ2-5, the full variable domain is SQTIHQWPATLVQPVGSPLSLECTVEGTSNPNLYWYRQAAGRGLQLLFYSVGIGQISSEVPQNLSASRPQDRQFILSSKKLLLSDSGFYLCAWTVAGGLETQYFGPGTRLLVL.

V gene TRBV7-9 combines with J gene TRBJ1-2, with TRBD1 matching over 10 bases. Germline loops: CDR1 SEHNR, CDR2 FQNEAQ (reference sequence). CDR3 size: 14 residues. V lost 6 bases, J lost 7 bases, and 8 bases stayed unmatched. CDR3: CASSGKTGGFGYTF. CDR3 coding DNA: TGTGCCAGCAGTGGCAAGACAGGGGGCTTTGGCTACACCTTC. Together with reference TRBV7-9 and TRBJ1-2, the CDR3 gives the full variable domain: DTGVSQNPRHKITKRGQNVTFRCDPISEHNRLYWYRQTLGQGPEFLTYFQNEAQLEKSRLLSDRFSAERPKGSFSTLEIQRTEQGDSAMYLCASSGKTGGFGYTFGSGTRLTVV.

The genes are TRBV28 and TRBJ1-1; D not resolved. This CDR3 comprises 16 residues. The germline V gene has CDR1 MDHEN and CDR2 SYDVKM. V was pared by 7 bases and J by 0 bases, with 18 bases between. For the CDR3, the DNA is TGTGCCAGCACCGTCGCGGCTGACCCCATGAACACTGAAGCTTTCTTT. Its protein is CASTVAADPMNTEAFF.

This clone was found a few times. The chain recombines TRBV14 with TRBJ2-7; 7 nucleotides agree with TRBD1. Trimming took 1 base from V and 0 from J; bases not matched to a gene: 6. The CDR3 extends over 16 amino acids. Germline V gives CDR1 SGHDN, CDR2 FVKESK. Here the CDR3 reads CASSQVTGTVSYEQYF. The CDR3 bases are TGTGCCAGCAGCCAAGTAACCGGGACAGTCTCCTACGAGCAGTACTTC.

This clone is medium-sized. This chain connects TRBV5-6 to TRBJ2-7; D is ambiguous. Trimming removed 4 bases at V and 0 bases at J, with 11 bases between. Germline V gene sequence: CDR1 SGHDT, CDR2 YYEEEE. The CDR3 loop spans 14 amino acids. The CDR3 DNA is TGTGCCAGCAGCCCCGGTCTTGGCTCCTACGAGCAGTACTTC. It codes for CASSPGLGSYEQYF. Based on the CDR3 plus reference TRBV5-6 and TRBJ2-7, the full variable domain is DAGVTQSPTHLIKTRGQQVTLRCSPKSGHDTVSWYQQALGQGPQFIFQYYEEEERQRGNFPDRFSGHQFPNYSSELNVNALLLGDSALYLCASSPGLGSYEQYFGPGTRLTVT.

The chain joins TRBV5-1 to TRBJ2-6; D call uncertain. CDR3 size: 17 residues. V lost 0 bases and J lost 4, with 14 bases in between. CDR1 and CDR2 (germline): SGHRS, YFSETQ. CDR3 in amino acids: CASSLAPVGAGANVLTF. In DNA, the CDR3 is TGCGCCAGCAGCTTGGCCCCTGTCGGAGCAGGGGCCAACGTCCTGACTTTC.

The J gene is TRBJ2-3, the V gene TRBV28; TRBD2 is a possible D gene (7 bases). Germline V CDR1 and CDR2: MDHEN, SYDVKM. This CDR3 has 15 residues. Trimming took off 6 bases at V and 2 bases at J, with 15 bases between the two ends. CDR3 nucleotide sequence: TGTGCCAGCAGCTCGATCGGGGGGCCCACAGATACGCAGTATTTT. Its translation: CASSSIGGPTDTQYF.

The CDR3 DNA reads as TGCGCCAGCAGCACACAGGGTAATGAGCAGTTCTTC. Translated, it gives CASSTQGNEQFF. The V call is TRBV5-1, the J call TRBJ2-1; D perhaps matches TRBD1 (6 bases). CDR3 length equals 12 residues. Looked up from germline, CDR1 is SGHRS and CDR2 is YFSETQ. Trimming took off 4 bases at V and 7 bases at J, with 9 bases between the two ends.

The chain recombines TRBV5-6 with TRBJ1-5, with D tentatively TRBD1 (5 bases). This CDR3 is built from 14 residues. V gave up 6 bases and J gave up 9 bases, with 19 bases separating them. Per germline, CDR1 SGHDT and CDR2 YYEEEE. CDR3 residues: CASTLGGGIRPQHF. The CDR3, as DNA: TGTGCCAGCACCCTGGGTGGGGGTATTCGGCCCCAGCATTTT.

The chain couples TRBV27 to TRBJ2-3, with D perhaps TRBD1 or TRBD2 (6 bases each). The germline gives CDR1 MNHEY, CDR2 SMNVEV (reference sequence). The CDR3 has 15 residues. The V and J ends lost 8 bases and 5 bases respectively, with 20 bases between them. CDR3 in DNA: TGTGCCAGCCAGGTAGAGGGGGGATTTCAAGATACGCAGTATTTT. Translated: CASQVEGGFQDTQYF.

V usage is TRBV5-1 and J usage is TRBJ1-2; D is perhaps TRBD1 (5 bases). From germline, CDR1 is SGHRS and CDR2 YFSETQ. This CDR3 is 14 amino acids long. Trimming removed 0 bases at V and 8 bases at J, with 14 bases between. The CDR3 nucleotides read TGCGCCAGCAGCTTGGTGTCGGGGGGTGGCGGCTACACCTTC. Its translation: CASSLVSGGGGYTF.

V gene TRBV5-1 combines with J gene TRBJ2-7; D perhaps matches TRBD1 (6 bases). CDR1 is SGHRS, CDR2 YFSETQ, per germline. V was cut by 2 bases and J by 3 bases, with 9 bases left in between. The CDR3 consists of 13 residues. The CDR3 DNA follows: TGCGCCAGCAGCTTAGGACAGAGCTACGAGCAGTACTTC. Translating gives CASSLGQSYEQYF.

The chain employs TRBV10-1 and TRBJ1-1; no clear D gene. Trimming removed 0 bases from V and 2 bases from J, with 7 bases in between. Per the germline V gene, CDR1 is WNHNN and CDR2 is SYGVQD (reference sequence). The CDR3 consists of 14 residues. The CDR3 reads CASSESAGNTEAFF. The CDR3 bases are TGCGCCAGCAGTGAGTCGGCAGGAAACACTGAAGCTTTCTTT.

CDR3 in DNA: TGTGCCAGCAGCCCATCCGGGACCTCCTACAATGAGCAGTTCTTC. The encoded protein is CASSPSGTSYNEQFF. V and J are TRBV7-9 and TRBJ2-1, with D possibly called TRBD1 or TRBD2 (5 bases each). The V end was cut by 5 bases, the J end by 0 bases, with 11 bases between. The CDR3 has 15 residues. Germline values: CDR1 SEHNR, CDR2 FQNEAQ (reference sequence).

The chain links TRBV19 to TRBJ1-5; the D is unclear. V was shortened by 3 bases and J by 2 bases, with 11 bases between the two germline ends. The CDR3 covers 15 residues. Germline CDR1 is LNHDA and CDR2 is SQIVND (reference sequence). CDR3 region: CASSIWNNGNQPQHF. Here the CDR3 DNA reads TGTGCCAGTAGTATCTGGAACAATGGCAATCAGCCCCAGCATTTT. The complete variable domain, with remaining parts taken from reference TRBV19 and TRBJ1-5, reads DGGITQSPKYLFRKEGQNVTLSCEQNLNHDAMYWYRQDPGQGLRLIYYSQIVNDFQKGDIAEGYSVSREKKESFPLTVTSAQKNPTAFYLCASSIWNNGNQPQHFGDGTRLSIL.

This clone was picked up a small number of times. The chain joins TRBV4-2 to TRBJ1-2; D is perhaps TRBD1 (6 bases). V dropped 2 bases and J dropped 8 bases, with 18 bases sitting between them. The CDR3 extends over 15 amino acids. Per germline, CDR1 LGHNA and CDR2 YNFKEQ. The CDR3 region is CASSQYLAAGDGYTF. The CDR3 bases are TGTGCCAGCAGCCAATATTTGGCAGCAGGGGACGGCTACACCTTC.

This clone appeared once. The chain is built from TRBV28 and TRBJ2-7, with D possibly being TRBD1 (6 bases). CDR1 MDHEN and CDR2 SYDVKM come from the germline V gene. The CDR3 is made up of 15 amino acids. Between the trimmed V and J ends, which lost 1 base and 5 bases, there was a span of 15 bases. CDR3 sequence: CASSLYRAGVNEQYF. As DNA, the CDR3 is TGTGCCAGCAGTTTATACAGGGCCGGTGTCAACGAGCAGTACTTC. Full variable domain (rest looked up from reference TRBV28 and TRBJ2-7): DVKVTQSSRYLVKRTGEKVFLECVQDMDHENMFWYRQDPGLGLRLIYFSYDVKMKEKGDIPEGYSVSREKKERFSLILESASTNQTSMYLCASSLYRAGVNEQYFGPGTRLTVT.

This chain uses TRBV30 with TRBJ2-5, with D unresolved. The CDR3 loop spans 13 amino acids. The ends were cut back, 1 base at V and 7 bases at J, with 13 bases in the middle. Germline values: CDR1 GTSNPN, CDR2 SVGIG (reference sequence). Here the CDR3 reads CAWSGLPLGTQYF. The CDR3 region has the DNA TGTGCCTGGAGTGGACTCCCTTTAGGGACCCAGTACTTC.

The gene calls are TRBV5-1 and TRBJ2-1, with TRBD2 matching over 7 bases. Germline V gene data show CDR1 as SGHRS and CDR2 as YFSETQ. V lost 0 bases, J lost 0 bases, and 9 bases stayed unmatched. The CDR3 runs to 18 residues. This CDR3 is CASSLGTSAWSSYNEQFF. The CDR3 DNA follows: TGCGCCAGCAGCTTGGGCACTAGCGCTTGGAGCTCCTACAATGAGCAGTTCTTC. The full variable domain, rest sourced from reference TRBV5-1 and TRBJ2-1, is KAGVTQTPRYLIKTRGQQVTLSCSPISGHRSVSWYQQTPGQGLQFLFEYFSETQRNKGNFPGRFSGRQFSNSRSEMNVSTLELGDSALYLCASSLGTSAWSSYNEQFFGPGTRLTVL.

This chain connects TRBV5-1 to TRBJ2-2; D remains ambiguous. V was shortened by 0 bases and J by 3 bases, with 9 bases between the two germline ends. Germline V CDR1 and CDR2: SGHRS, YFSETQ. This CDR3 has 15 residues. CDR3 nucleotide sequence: TGCGCCAGCAGCTTGGGCCAGATATACACCGGGGAGCTGTTTTTT. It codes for CASSLGQIYTGELFF.